This TCR beta chain is from a study of CD8 T cells in ankylosing spondylitis. Study-level results: In ankylosing spondylitis patients, matched synovial fluid reportedly showed significant enrichment of disease-linked clones. Clones linked to the disease showed a CD8+ phenotype. They occurred at relatively low frequencies in peripheral blood. Characteristic of ankylosing spondylitis blood, it appeared, was a TCR beta motif comprising eight highly homologous variants. Prior literature has documented some motif variants in synovial fluid and blood from reactive arthritis.

This clonotype was counted a few times. Antigen: not known. The ends lost 4 bases at V and 7 bases at J; junction bases unmatched: 4. Germline assignment: CDR1 LGHDT and CDR2 YNNKEL (reference sequence). This CDR3 is built from 16 residues. Making use of molecular barcodes, quantitative 5'-RACE generated TCR beta libraries. TCRdb reprocessed the 5' RACE reads via MiXCR and lists one record per CDR3 protein. The repertoire holds hundreds of thousands of distinct CDR3 sequences, with over 9.5% as singletons. The TCR originated in a male donor with ankylosing spondylitis. The V gene is TRBV3-1, the J gene TRBJ2-1, with 16 bases that match TRBD2. Material for sequencing was blood, either unsorted or a sorted T cell fraction (not recorded which). The chain's CDR3 is CASSLSGLAGGNEQFF. The CDR3 bases are TGTGCCAGCAGCCTCTCGGGACTAGCGGGAGGGAATGAGCAGTTCTTC.